This T cell receptor beta chain was recovered during a study of response to subunit inactivated influenza vaccine. Whole-study findings and limits: Authors suggested that a seasonal influenza vaccination recruits few new T cells each time.

Notes on this clonotype: Its antigen is not known.

CDR1 and CDR2 (germline): PRHDT, FYEKMQ (reference sequence). V was pared by 2 bases and J by 5 bases, with 5 bases of the junction left unmatched. This CDR3 comprises 15 residues. TCRdb called the RT-PCR reads again in MiXCR, with one record for every CDR3 protein. This table holds fewer than 600,000 distinct CDR3 sequences, 6.5% to 8% found once. J is TRBJ2-3 and V is TRBV13, with 9 nucleotides matching TRBD2. This material consisted of PBMCs from blood, taken 23 to 25 months after vaccination. The sequence was collected from a man between 45 and 75 years old who received an inactivated influenza vaccine. CDR3 in DNA: TGTGCCAGCAGCTTATCCAGCGGGAGGTTAGATACGCAGTATTTT. This translates into CASSLSSGRLDTQYF.